This is a list of T cell receptor beta chains from one sample in a study of blood T cells in healthy people across ages. TCRdb analysed the 5' RACE reads with MiXCR anew, one entry per CDR3 protein. The data contain about 780,000 distinct CDR3 sequences, around 50% of them singletons. The sample taken for sequencing was blood. These receptors were taken from a man older than 75 in good health. CDR3s include the opening cysteine and the closing phenylalanine or tryptophan. The D gene is left open where the match is weak.

v_call	d_call	cdr3_aa
TRBV28	-	CASSLVGAGIDEKLFF
TRBV6-6	-	CASRGGSEQYF
TRBV9	-	CASSVGAGRMRSNNEQFF
TRBV4-3	-	CASSQGTTGTQYF
TRBV12-3/TRBV12-4	-	CASSLRGGNTGELFF
TRBV10-3	-	CAIRSGGGSNQPQHF
TRBV20-1	-	CSARGLWAYEQYF
TRBV18	-	CASSPLLGTNTEAFF
TRBV2	TRBD2	CASRGTSGGSGYNEQFF
TRBV29-1	-	CSVEERRAAFF
TRBV28	-	CASSVARHTDTQYF
TRBV11-3	TRBD2	CASSLDGRRTSYEQYF
TRBV5-5	TRBD2	CASSLLLAGAYNEQYF
TRBV20-1	TRBD2	CSAGGSGTYEQYF
TRBV12-3/TRBV12-4	TRBD1	CASSLPGQYYEQYF
TRBV12-3/TRBV12-4	TRBD1	CASRPGTGAFNEQYF
TRBV6-1	-	CASSGPILYEQYF
TRBV12-5	-	CASGLSTGSDTQYF
TRBV7-6	-	CASSTEGLSSYDEQFF
TRBV20-1	TRBD1	CSAGDRDKGQYF
TRBV7-2	TRBD2	CASSLADSGSYNEQFF
TRBV9	-	CASSRGEAKLNSPLHF
TRBV6-2/TRBV6-3	-	CASSYSPSYMRRSSYNEQFF
TRBV27	-	CASSLFSRAAATQETQYF
TRBV5-1	-	CASSPPGRPTEQYF
TRBV7-2	-	CASSLVGYGYTDTQYF
TRBV24-1	-	CAMAQDSDYNEQFF
TRBV24-1	TRBD2	CATSDRREGNNEQFF
TRBV28	-	CASSPGTLYQETQYF
TRBV20-1	-	CSARGQLGYGYTF
TRBV6-5	TRBD1	CASRSGTAWNSPLHF
TRBV2	-	CASSAVNYGYTF
TRBV4-1	-	CASRFVGTDYGYTF
TRBV3-1	-	CASSQEVTSSYEQYF
TRBV7-2	TRBD2	CASSLQRGRQETQYF
TRBV3-1	-	CASSQRRPSTDTQYF
TRBV20-1	TRBD2	CSARPQLRGRPLNTGELFF
TRBV5-1	-	CASSLLGSEQFF
TRBV11-2	TRBD2	CASSPGLGYNGQFF
TRBV7-2	TRBD1	CASSNRTGGGRDTQYF
TRBV20-1	-	CSARDQGVSYEQYF
TRBV6-6	TRBD1	CASSRQGKPYNEQYF